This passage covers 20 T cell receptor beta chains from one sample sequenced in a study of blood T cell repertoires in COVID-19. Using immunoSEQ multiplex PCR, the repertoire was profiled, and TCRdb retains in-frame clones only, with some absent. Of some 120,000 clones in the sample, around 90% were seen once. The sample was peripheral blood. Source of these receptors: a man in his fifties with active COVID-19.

The CDR3 DNA reads TGTGCCAGCAGCGTGGGGCCAGGGGGCTTAGGAAACACCATATATTTT. Translation: CASSVGPGGLGNTIYF. The rearrangement joins TRBV9 to TRBJ1-3; 8 nucleotides agree with TRBD1. CDR3 length: 16 residues. Germline V gives CDR1 SGDLS, CDR2 YYNGEE. V shed 2 bases and J 4 bases; nucleotides not matched to a gene: 8.

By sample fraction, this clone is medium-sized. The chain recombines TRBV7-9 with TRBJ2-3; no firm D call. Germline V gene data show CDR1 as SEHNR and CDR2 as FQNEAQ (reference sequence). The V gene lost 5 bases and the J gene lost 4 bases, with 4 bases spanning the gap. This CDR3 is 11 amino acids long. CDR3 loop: CASSPADTQYF. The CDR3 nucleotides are TGTGCCAGCAGCCCCGCAGATACGCAGTATTTT.

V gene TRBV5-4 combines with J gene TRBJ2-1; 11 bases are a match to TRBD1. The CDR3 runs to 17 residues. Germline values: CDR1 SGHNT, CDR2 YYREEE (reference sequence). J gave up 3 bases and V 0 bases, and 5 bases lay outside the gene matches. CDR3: CASSLGGTGGVYNEQFF. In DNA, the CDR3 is TGTGCCAGCAGCTTGGGTGGGACAGGGGGGGTCTACAATGAGCAGTTCTTC.

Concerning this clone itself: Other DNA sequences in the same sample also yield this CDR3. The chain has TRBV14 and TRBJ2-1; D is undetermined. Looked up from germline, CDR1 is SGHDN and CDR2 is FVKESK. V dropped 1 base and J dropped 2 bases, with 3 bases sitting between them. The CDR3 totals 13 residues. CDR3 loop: CASSQVTYNEQFF. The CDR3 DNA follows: TGTGCCAGCAGCCAAGTAACCTACAATGAGCAGTTCTTC. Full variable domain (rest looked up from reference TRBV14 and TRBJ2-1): EAGVTQFPSHSVIEKGQTVTLRCDPISGHDNLYWYRRVMGKEIKFLLHFVKESKQDESGMPNNRFLAERTGGTYSTLKVQPAELEDSGVYFCASSQVTYNEQFFGPGTRLTVL.

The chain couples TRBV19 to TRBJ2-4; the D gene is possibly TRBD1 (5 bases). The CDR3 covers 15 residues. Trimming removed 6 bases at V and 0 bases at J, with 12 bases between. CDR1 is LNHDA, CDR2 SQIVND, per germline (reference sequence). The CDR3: CASSDRTLAKNIQYF. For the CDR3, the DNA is TGTGCCAGTAGCGACAGAACCTTAGCCAAAAACATTCAGTACTTC. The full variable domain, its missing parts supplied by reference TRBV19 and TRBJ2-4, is DGGITQSPKYLFRKEGQNVTLSCEQNLNHDAMYWYRQDPGQGLRLIYYSQIVNDFQKGDIAEGYSVSREKKESFPLTVTSAQKNPTAFYLCASSDRTLAKNIQYFGAGTRLSVL.

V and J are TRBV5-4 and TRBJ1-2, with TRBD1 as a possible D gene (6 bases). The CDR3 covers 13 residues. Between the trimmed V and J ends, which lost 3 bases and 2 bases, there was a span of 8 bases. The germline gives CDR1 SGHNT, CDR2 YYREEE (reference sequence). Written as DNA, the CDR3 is TGTGCCAGCAGCTCCACAGGGAACTATGGCTACACCTTC. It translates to CASSSTGNYGYTF.

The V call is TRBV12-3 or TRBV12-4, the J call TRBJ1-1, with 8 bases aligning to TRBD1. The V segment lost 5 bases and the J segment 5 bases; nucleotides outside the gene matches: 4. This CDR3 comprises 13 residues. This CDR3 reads CASSPWTGTEAFF. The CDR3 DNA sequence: TGTGCCAGCAGTCCTTGGACAGGGACTGAAGCTTTCTTT.

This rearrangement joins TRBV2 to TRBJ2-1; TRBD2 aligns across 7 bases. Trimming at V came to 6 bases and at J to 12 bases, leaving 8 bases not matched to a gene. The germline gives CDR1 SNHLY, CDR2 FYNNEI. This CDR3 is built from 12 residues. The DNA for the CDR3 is TGTGCCAGCAGCCCTACGGCGGGAGTGCAGTTCTTC. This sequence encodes CASSPTAGVQFF.

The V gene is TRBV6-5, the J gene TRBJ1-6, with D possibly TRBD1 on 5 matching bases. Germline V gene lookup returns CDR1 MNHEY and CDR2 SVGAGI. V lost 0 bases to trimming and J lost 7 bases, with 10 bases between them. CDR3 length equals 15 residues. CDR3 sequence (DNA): TGTGCCAGCAGTTACTCCGGGGGTTTGAATTCACCCCTCCACTTT. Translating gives CASSYSGGLNSPLHF.

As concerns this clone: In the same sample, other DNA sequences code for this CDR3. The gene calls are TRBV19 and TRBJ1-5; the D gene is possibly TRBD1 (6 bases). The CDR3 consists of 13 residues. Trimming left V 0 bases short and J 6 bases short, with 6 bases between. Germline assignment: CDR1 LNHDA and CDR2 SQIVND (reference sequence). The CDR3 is CASSIDRGQPQHF. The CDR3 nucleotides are TGTGCCAGTAGTATAGACAGGGGTCAGCCCCAGCATTTT.

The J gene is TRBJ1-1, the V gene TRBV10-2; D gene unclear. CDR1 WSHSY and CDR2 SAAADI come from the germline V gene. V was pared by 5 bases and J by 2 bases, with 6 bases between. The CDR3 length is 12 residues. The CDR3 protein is CASSMTNTEAFF. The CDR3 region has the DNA TGCGCCAGCAGTATGACAAACACTGAAGCTTTCTTT.

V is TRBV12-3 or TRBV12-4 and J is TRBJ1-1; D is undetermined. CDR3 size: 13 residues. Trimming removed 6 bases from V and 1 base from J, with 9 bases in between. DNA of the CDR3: TGTGCCAGCAGCCCAGGAGGGAACACTGAAGCTTTCTTT. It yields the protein CASSPGGNTEAFF.

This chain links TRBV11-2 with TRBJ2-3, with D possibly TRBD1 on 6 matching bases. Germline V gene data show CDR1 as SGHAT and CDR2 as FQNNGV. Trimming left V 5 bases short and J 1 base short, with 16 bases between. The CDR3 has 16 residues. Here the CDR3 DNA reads TGTGCCAGCAGCCGCACCAGAGGGGGACGCACAGATACGCAGTATTTT. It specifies CASSRTRGGRTDTQYF.

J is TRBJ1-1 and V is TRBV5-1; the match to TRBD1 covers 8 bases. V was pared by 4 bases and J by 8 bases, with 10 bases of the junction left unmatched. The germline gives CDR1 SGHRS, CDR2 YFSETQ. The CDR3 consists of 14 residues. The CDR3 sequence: CASSRGQEDQEAFF. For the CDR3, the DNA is TGCGCCAGCAGCCGGGGACAGGAGGATCAGGAAGCTTTCTTT.

The CDR3: CASSLDGSGTDTQYF. CDR3 nucleotide sequence: TGCGCCAGCAGCTTGGACGGGAGCGGCACAGATACGCAGTATTTT. This rearrangement joins TRBV5-1 to TRBJ2-3; the D gene is possibly TRBD2 (6 bases). CDR3 length: 15 amino acids. The ends were cut back, 0 bases at V and 1 base at J, with 9 bases in the middle. The germline V gene has CDR1 SGHRS and CDR2 YFSETQ.

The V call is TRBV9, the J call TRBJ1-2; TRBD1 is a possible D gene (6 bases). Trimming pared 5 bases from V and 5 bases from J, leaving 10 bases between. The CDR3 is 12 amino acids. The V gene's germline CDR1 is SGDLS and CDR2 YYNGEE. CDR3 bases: TGTGCCAGCAGAGGACAGACTTATGGCTACACCTTC. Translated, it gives CASRGQTYGYTF.

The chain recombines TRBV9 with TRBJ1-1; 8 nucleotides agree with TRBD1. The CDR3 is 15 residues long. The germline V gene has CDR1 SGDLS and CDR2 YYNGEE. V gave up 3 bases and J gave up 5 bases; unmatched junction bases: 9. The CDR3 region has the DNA TGTGCCAGCAGCGACGGACAGGGCGTGGGGACTGAAGCTTTCTTT. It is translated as CASSDGQGVGTEAFF.

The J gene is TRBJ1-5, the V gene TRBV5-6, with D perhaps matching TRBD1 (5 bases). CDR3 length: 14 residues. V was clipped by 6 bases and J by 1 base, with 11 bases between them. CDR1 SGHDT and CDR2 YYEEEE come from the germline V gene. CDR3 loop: CASILRGSNQPQHF. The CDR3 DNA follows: TGTGCCAGCATCCTAAGGGGAAGCAATCAGCCCCAGCATTTT.

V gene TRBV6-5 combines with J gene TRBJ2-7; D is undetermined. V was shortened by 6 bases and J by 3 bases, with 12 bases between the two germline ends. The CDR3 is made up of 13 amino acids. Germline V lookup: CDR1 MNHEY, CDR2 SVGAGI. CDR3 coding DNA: TGTGCCAGCAGCTCACCCACGAGCTACGAGCAGTACTTC. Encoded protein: CASSSPTSYEQYF.

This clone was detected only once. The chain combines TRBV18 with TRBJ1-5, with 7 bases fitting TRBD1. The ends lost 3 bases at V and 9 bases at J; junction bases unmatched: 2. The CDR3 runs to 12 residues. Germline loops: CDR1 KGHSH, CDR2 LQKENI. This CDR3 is CASSPEGAPQHF. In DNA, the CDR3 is TGTGCCAGCTCACCTGAGGGGGCGCCCCAGCATTTT.